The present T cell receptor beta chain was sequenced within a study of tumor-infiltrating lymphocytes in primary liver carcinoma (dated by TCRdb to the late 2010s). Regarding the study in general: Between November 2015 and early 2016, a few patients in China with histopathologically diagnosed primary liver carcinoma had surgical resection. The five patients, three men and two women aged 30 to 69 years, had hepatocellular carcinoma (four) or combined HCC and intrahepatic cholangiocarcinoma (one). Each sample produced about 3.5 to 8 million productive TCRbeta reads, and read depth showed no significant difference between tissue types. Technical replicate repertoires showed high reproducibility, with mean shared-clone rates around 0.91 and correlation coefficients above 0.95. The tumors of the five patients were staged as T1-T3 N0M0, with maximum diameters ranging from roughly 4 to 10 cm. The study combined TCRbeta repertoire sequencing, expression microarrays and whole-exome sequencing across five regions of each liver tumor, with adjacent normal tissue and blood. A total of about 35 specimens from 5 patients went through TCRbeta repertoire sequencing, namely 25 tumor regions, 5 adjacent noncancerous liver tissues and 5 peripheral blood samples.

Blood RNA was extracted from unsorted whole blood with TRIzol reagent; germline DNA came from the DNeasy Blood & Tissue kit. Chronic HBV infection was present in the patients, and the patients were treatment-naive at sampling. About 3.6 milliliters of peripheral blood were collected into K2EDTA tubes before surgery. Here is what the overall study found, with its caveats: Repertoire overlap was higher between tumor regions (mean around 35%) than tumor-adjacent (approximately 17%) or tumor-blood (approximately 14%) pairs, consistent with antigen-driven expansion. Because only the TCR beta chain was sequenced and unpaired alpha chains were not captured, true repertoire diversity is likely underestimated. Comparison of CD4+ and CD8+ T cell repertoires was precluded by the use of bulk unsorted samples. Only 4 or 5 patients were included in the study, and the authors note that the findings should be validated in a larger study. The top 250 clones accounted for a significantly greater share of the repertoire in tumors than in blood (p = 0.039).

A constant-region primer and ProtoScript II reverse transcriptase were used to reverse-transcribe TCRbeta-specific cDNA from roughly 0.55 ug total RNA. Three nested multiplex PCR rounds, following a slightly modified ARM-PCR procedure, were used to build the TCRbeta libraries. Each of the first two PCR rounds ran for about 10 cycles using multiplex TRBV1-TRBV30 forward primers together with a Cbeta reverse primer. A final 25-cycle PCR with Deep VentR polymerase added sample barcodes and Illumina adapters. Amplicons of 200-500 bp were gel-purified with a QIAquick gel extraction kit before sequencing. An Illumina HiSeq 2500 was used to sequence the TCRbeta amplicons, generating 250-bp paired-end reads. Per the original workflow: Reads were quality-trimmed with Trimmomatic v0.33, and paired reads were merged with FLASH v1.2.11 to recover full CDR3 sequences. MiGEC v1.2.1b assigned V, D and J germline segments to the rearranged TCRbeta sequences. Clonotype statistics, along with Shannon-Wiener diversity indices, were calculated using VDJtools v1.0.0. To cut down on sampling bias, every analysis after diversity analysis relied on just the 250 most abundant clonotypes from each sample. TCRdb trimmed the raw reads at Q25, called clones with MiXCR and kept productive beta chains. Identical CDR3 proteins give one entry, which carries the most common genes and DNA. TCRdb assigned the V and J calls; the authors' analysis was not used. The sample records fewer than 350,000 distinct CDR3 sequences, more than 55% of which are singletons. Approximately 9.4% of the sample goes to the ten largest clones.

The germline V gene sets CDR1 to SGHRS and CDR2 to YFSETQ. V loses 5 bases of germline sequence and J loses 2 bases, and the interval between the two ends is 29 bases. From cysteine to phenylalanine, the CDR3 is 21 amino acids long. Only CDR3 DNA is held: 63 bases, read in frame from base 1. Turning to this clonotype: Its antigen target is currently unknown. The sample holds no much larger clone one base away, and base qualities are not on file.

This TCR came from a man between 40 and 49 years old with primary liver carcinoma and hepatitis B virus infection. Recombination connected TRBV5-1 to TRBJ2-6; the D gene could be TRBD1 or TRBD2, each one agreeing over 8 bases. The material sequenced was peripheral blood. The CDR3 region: CASRSGGGGSGTFPGANVLTF. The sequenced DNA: TGCGCCAGCAGGTCAGGGGGCGGCGGTAGCGGGACTTTCCCTGGGGCCAACGTCCTGACTTTC.